This T cell receptor (beta chain) was recovered during a study of blood T cells in healthy people across ages. Using a J-beta primer mix together with a sample-barcoded 5' primer, a second PCR was run for roughly 7 to 12 cycles. Through a template-switch adaptor with 12 random nucleotides, each cDNA molecule received a tag. TCRdb processed the 5' RACE reads anew with MiXCR; each CDR3 protein has one entry. The sample records roughly 830,000 distinct CDR3 sequences, about 59% being singletons. The sample, about 9.7 milliliters of peripheral blood, was drawn from each donor. The CDR3 consists of 17 residues. Germline assignment: CDR1 LGHDT and CDR2 YNNKEL (reference sequence). Concerning this clonotype itself: The antigen is not known.

General study points: Estimated diversity across one million T cells was deemed an underestimate. Roughly linear age-related decline in beta diversity appeared, significant by age roughly 40.

This TCR derives from a man younger than 40 in good health. The sequencing input was blood. The rearrangement links TRBV3-1 to TRBJ2-1; D could derive from TRBD1 or TRBD2 (6 bases each). The J call is uncertain, as TRBJ2-7 better fits the DNA end. CDR3 nucleotide sequence: TGTGCCAGCAGCCGAGCGGGCGACAGGAGCTCCTACAATGAGCAGTACTTC. The encoded protein is CASSRAGDRSSYNEQYF.